The present T cell receptor beta chain was sequenced within a study of blood T cell repertoires in COVID-19 (TCRdb year 2020). Background for the entire study: The collaborator samples originated in the United States, Italy and Spain and spanned the acute and convalescent phases of COVID-19. The prospective study material was composed of cDNA or gDNA derived from T cells, B-cell-depleted T cells, or PBMCs. The dataset comprised deeply sampled blood TCRbeta repertoires from subjects exposed to, actively infected with, or recovered from COVID-19. The repertoires were made available in a free public database intended to serve as a resource for research on the immune response to SARS-CoV-2. The samples were drawn from two sources: the first 160 participants of the ongoing ImmuneRACE study, and over 1,000 subjects contributed by 6 global collaborators. Nearly every sample came with metadata listing a de-identified subject ID, COVID-19 status, age in years and sex. Where available, HLA class I and class II types were taken from metadata supplied by the sample provider and were not determined by assay-based typing.

Collaborating institutions collected whole blood in K2EDTA tubes following their own protocols. For TCRbeta analysis, collaborator samples were shipped as frozen whole blood, as isolated PBMCs, or as DNA extracted from either sample type. The immunoSEQ Assay, a bias-controlled multiplex PCR, was used to amplify TCRbeta CDR3 regions from genomic DNA. The published analysis was carried out like this. The number of nucleated cells in each sample was estimated by amplification of reference gene primers within the assay. To quantify the absolute abundance of each unique TCRbeta CDR3 rearrangement, sequence reads were collapsed and filtered. For each sample, productive Simpson clonality was calculated as the square root of Simpson's diversity index over productive rearrangements. This immuneACCESS table, as held by TCRdb, lists in-frame sequences with V and J called but not all clones. Of the missing ones, under half trace to an unresolved V gene in checked studies; the others have no known cause. V and J calls and clone size are as listed in that table; D and trimming were resolved from the DNA. This sample comprises hundreds of thousands of clones, 70% to 90% of them detected only once. The ten biggest clones cover 4% to 5% of the sample.

From the germline V gene, CDR1 is LGHNT and CDR2 is FRNRAP. The CDR3 has 14 amino acids, counting the end cysteine and phenylalanine. The entry retains the CDR3 DNA only, 42 bases that are in frame from base 1. V is trimmed back by 7 bases and J by 6 bases, and the junction contains 12 bases that no gene match accounts for. The investigation overall reported the following: The quantity of clinical and demographic metadata differed by source and by participant and was supplied without curation.

Details on this clone: Its antigen specificity is not known. The record has no base qualities; no much larger clone is one base away.

This receptor chain uses TRBV12-5 and TRBJ2-7, and 7 junction bases match TRBD2. Sequencing was performed on peripheral blood. The TCR originated in a woman aged 50 to 65 with active or convalescent COVID-19. The DNA sequence reads TGTGCTAGTGCCCTGGGGGAGGGTGCCCGCGAGCAGTACTTC. Its protein reads: CASALGEGAREQYF.